Shown below are 4 T cell receptor beta chains from a single sample sequenced in a study of blood T cell repertoires in COVID-19. Sequenced by immunoSEQ multiplex PCR; TCRdb stores in-frame clones only, minus some. The data hold 60,000 to 90,000 clones, with roughly 89% observed a single time. Sequencing was carried out using peripheral blood. These receptor sequences come from a woman of 80 years or more with active or convalescent COVID-19.

This clone was counted between two and nine times. The chain carries TRBV4-1 and TRBJ1-2; 9 positions agree with TRBD1. V shed 2 bases, J shed 4 bases, and the junction held 5 bases outside the gene matches. Germline values: CDR1 MGHRA, CDR2 YSYEKL. This CDR3 is 15 amino acids long. As DNA, the CDR3 is TGCGCCAGCAGCCAATCCTCGACAGGGGGCTATGGCTACACCTTC. Residues: CASSQSSTGGYGYTF.

The table lists this clone with a few counts. The chain joins TRBV7-2 to TRBJ2-7; 13 bases agree with TRBD2. CDR3 size: 17 residues. Germline CDR1 and CDR2: SGHTA and FQGNSA. After removal of 7 bases from V and 2 bases from J, the junction contained 11 bases not matched to a gene. The CDR3 sequence is CASTRLAGGDTAYEQYF. The CDR3 bases are TGTGCCAGCACCCGACTAGCGGGAGGCGATACTGCCTACGAGCAGTACTTC. Full variable domain (missing parts from reference TRBV7-2 and TRBJ2-7): GAGVSQSPSNKVTEKGKDVELRCDPISGHTALYWYRQSLGQGLEFLIYFQGNSAPDKSGLPSDRFSAERTGGSVSTLTIQRTQQEDSAVYLCASTRLAGGDTAYEQYFGPGTRLTVT.

Regarding this clone: One end of the junction fails to match germline, which may point to a read error. The V gene is TRBV7-9, the J gene TRBJ1-5, with a weak D call TRBD1 (6 bases). This CDR3 region has 13 residues. The V gene's germline CDR1 is SEHNR and CDR2 FQNEAQ (reference sequence). The DNA of the CDR3 is TGTGCCAGCAGCCCTAGAGGGGGGGCCTCCCGGAATTTT. Protein product: CASSPRGGASRNF.

V gene TRBV11-2 combines with J gene TRBJ2-3; tentatively, D is TRBD2 (6 bases). The ends were cut back, 4 bases at V and 0 bases at J, with 14 bases in the middle. The length of the CDR3 is 16 residues. CDR1 SGHAT and CDR2 FQNNGV come from the germline V gene. The CDR3 DNA sequence: TGTGCCAGCAGCTCCCGGGTAGCGGCTAGCACAGATACGCAGTATTTT. It is translated as CASSSRVAASTDTQYF.